These T cell receptor beta chains were read from a single sample in a study of T cell clonotyping in hematopoietic cell transplantation. Method: immunoSEQ multiplex PCR; TCRdb's copy keeps in-frame clones and lacks some. The sample records under 30,000 clones, more than 60% being singletons. Sequences were derived from peripheral blood mononuclear cells, sampled before stem cell transplant. These receptors came from a woman in her twenties or thirties with chronic myeloid leukemia. Some clones in this sample may be carry-over from other donors' samples. Both conserved end residues are part of each CDR3. D genes are given only for firm matches. The listing skips clone size in some rows; elsewhere it reads once, few, many or a size class.

v_call: TRBV29-1; d_call: NA; clone_size: NA; j_call: TRBJ1-2; cdr3_aa: CSVDPTARTNYGYTF; cdr3_nt: TGCAGCGTTGACCCGACAGCACGCACCAACTATGGCTACACCTTC
v_call: TRBV2; d_call: NA; clone_size: few; j_call: TRBJ1-2; cdr3_aa: CASRMDSNIFGYTF; cdr3_nt: TGTGCCAGCAGGATGGACAGTAACATCTTTGGCTACACCTTC
v_call: TRBV7-9; d_call: NA; clone_size: NA; j_call: TRBJ1-4; cdr3_aa: CASSTWGTGEKLFF; cdr3_nt: TGTGCCAGCAGCACATGGGGGACCGGTGAAAAACTGTTTTTT
v_call: TRBV27; d_call: NA; clone_size: NA; j_call: TRBJ2-7; cdr3_aa: CASSLPAYEQYF; cdr3_nt: TGTGCCAGCAGTTTACCCGCGTACGAGCAGTACTTC
v_call: TRBV7-2; d_call: TRBD1; clone_size: NA; j_call: TRBJ1-6; cdr3_aa: CASSPRGTVEPLHF; cdr3_nt: TGTGCCAGCAGCCCTCGCGGGACAGTAGAACCCCTCCACTTT
v_call: TRBV4-1; d_call: TRBD2; clone_size: NA; j_call: TRBJ2-1; cdr3_aa: CASSQTSGGAYEQFF; cdr3_nt: TGCGCCAGCAGCCAAACTAGCGGGGGGGCCTATGAGCAGTTCTTC
v_call: TRBV7-2; d_call: TRBD2; clone_size: few; j_call: TRBJ2-7; cdr3_aa: CASTSVSGGAYEQYF; cdr3_nt: TGTGCCAGCACCTCAGTTAGCGGGGGGGCCTACGAGCAGTACTTC
v_call: TRBV6-4; d_call: NA; clone_size: NA; j_call: TRBJ1-2; cdr3_aa: CASSDSTGAGYTF; cdr3_nt: TGTGCCAGCAGTGACTCGACGGGGGCCGGCTACACCTTC
v_call: TRBV5-4; d_call: NA; clone_size: once; j_call: TRBJ1-5; cdr3_aa: CASSAEPFSNQPQHF; cdr3_nt: TGTGCCAGCAGCGCAGAACCCTTTAGCAATCAGCCCCAGCATTTT
v_call: TRBV7-2; d_call: TRBD1; clone_size: NA; j_call: TRBJ1-3; cdr3_aa: CASSLVGGDLNTIYF; cdr3_nt: TGTGCCAGCAGCTTAGTAGGGGGCGATCTTAACACCATATATTTT
v_call: TRBV7-3; d_call: NA; clone_size: NA; j_call: TRBJ1-2; cdr3_aa: CASSLRPGTDYGYTF; cdr3_nt: TGTGCCAGCAGCCTCCGCCCAGGGACGGACTATGGCTACACCTTC
v_call: TRBV27; d_call: NA; clone_size: NA; j_call: TRBJ1-5; cdr3_aa: CASVKLGKGNQPQHF; cdr3_nt: TGTGCCAGCGTAAAGTTAGGGAAGGGAAATCAGCCCCAGCATTTT
v_call: TRBV7-6; d_call: NA; clone_size: NA; j_call: TRBJ1-3; cdr3_aa: CASSLGGGGNTIYF; cdr3_nt: TGTGCCAGCAGCTTAGGGGGAGGTGGAAACACCATATATTTT
v_call: TRBV6-5; d_call: TRBD1; clone_size: NA; j_call: TRBJ1-6; cdr3_aa: CASSRGGAATSPLHF; cdr3_nt: TGTGCCAGCAGTCGAGGGGGCGCAGCCACGTCACCCCTCCACTTT
v_call: TRBV14; d_call: NA; clone_size: few; j_call: TRBJ1-2; cdr3_aa: CASSQDLNYGYTF; cdr3_nt: TGTGCCAGCAGCCAAGATTTAAACTATGGCTACACCTTC
v_call: TRBV6-1; d_call: TRBD1; clone_size: NA; j_call: TRBJ1-2; cdr3_aa: CASRAPGQGGIGYTF; cdr3_nt: TGTGCCAGCAGGGCACCGGGACAGGGGGGAATTGGCTACACCTTC
v_call: TRBV6-1; d_call: TRBD1; clone_size: once; j_call: TRBJ2-5; cdr3_aa: CASSGDRVETQYF; cdr3_nt: TGTGCCAGCAGTGGGGACAGGGTGGAGACCCAGTACTTC
v_call: TRBV4-3; d_call: NA; clone_size: NA; j_call: TRBJ1-5; cdr3_aa: CASSQVIKDQPQHF; cdr3_nt: TGCGCCAGCAGCCAAGTGATCAAAGATCAGCCCCAGCATTTT
v_call: TRBV5-5; d_call: NA; clone_size: NA; j_call: TRBJ1-6; cdr3_aa: CASTTTGSGNSPLHF; cdr3_nt: TGTGCCAGCACCACAACAGGGTCAGGAAATTCACCCCTCCACTTT
v_call: TRBV30; d_call: TRBD1; clone_size: NA; j_call: TRBJ2-2; cdr3_aa: CAWSATGGGTRELFF; cdr3_nt: TGTGCCTGGAGTGCGACAGGGGGCGGTACCCGGGAGCTGTTTTTT
v_call: TRBV7-8; d_call: NA; clone_size: few; j_call: TRBJ1-2; cdr3_aa: CASSSSGKAGYTF; cdr3_nt: TGTGCCAGCAGCTCCTCAGGGAAAGCTGGCTACACCTTC
v_call: TRBV6-5; d_call: NA; clone_size: few; j_call: TRBJ2-5; cdr3_aa: CATRQGGTQYF; cdr3_nt: TGTGCCACTAGGCAGGGCGGGACCCAGTACTTC
v_call: TRBV7-2; d_call: NA; clone_size: NA; j_call: TRBJ1-1; cdr3_aa: CASDAAVGAFF; cdr3_nt: TGTGCCAGCGACGCGGCGGTGGGAGCTTTCTTT
v_call: TRBV5-4; d_call: NA; clone_size: NA; j_call: TRBJ1-2; cdr3_aa: CASSLGGDNYGYTF; cdr3_nt: TGTGCCAGCAGCTTAGGGGGAGACAACTATGGCTACACCTTC
v_call: TRBV29-1; d_call: TRBD1; clone_size: NA; j_call: TRBJ1-6; cdr3_aa: CSVRPGQDNSPLHF; cdr3_nt: TGCAGCGTCCGACCGGGACAGGACAATTCACCCCTCCACTTT
v_call: TRBV5-5; d_call: NA; clone_size: NA; j_call: TRBJ1-6; cdr3_aa: CASSLEVGGPYSPLHF; cdr3_nt: TGTGCCAGCAGCCTGGAGGTCGGGGGGCCGTATTCACCCCTCCACTTT
v_call: TRBV9; d_call: TRBD1; clone_size: NA; j_call: TRBJ1-6; cdr3_aa: CASSAPADRVDSPLHF; cdr3_nt: TGTGCCAGCAGCGCGCCAGCTGACAGGGTGGATTCACCCCTCCACTTT
v_call: TRBV9; d_call: NA; clone_size: NA; j_call: TRBJ2-7; cdr3_aa: CASSPWDTGNEQYF; cdr3_nt: TGTGCCAGCAGCCCTTGGGACACGGGTAACGAGCAGTACTTC
v_call: TRBV2; d_call: NA; clone_size: NA; j_call: TRBJ1-1; cdr3_aa: CASSEPRKAFF; cdr3_nt: TGTGCCAGCAGTGAACCAAGAAAAGCTTTCTTT
v_call: TRBV25-1; d_call: NA; clone_size: NA; j_call: TRBJ1-5; cdr3_aa: CASSDPADSNQPQHF; cdr3_nt: TGTGCCAGCAGTGACCCAGCGGATAGCAATCAGCCCCAGCATTTT
v_call: TRBV30; d_call: NA; clone_size: NA; j_call: TRBJ1-2; cdr3_aa: CAWSRMDYGYTF; cdr3_nt: TGTGCCTGGAGTCGGATGGACTATGGCTACACCTTC
v_call: TRBV4-1; d_call: NA; clone_size: few; j_call: TRBJ1-4; cdr3_aa: CASSHELPLGELFF; cdr3_nt: TGCGCCAGCAGCCACGAGCTGCCCCTGGGGGAACTGTTTTTT
v_call: TRBV7-2; d_call: TRBD1; clone_size: NA; j_call: TRBJ1-2; cdr3_aa: CASSYGTDNYGYTF; cdr3_nt: TGTGCCAGCAGCTACGGGACAGACAACTATGGCTACACCTTC
v_call: TRBV7-6; d_call: NA; clone_size: NA; j_call: TRBJ2-5; cdr3_aa: CASSLNVNGGPGETQYF; cdr3_nt: TGTGCCAGCAGCTTAAACGTCAATGGGGGGCCGGGGGAGACCCAGTACTTC
v_call: TRBV11-2; d_call: NA; clone_size: NA; j_call: TRBJ1-2; cdr3_aa: CASSLVVGTEYGYTF; cdr3_nt: TGTGCCAGCAGCTTAGTAGTAGGGACCGAATATGGCTACACCTTC
v_call: TRBV23-1; d_call: NA; clone_size: NA; j_call: TRBJ1-5; cdr3_aa: CASSQSRNPGGNQPQHF; cdr3_nt: TGCGCCAGCAGTCAATCCAGAAATCCCGGTGGCAATCAGCCCCAGCATTTT
v_call: TRBV30; d_call: NA; clone_size: NA; j_call: TRBJ2-7; cdr3_aa: CAWSDQSEQYF; cdr3_nt: TGTGCCTGGAGTGATCAGTCAGAGCAGTACTTC
v_call: TRBV7-8; d_call: NA; clone_size: NA; j_call: TRBJ1-2; cdr3_aa: CASSLLRGANYGYTF; cdr3_nt: TGTGCCAGCAGCTTATTAAGAGGGGCGAACTATGGCTACACCTTC
v_call: TRBV30; d_call: NA; clone_size: NA; j_call: TRBJ2-4; cdr3_aa: CAWRATGEAKNIQYF; cdr3_nt: TGTGCCTGGCGGGCCACGGGTGAGGCCAAAAACATTCAGTACTTC
v_call: TRBV10-3; d_call: TRBD2; clone_size: NA; j_call: TRBJ2-2; cdr3_aa: CAIKGGGDAGELFF; cdr3_nt: TGTGCCATCAAGGGCGGGGGTGACGCCGGGGAGCTGTTTTTT
v_call: TRBV13; d_call: NA; clone_size: few; j_call: TRBJ1-1; cdr3_aa: CASSLTILGEAFF; cdr3_nt: TGTGCCAGCAGCTTAACTATCTTAGGTGAGGCTTTCTTT
v_call: TRBV2; d_call: TRBD1; clone_size: NA; j_call: TRBJ1-2; cdr3_aa: CAVPRGDRDYTF; cdr3_nt: TGTGCCGTTCCCCGTGGAGACAGGGACTACACCTTC
v_call: TRBV5-1; d_call: TRBD1; clone_size: NA; j_call: TRBJ1-1; cdr3_aa: CASSYTYRGTEAFF; cdr3_nt: TGCGCCAGCAGCTACACCTACAGGGGCACTGAAGCTTTCTTT
v_call: TRBV2; d_call: TRBD1; clone_size: few; j_call: TRBJ1-2; cdr3_aa: CASSKGTGGDYGYTF; cdr3_nt: TGTGCCAGCAGTAAGGGGACAGGGGGCGACTATGGCTACACCTTC
v_call: TRBV4-1; d_call: NA; clone_size: NA; j_call: TRBJ1-2; cdr3_aa: CASSQGTDRYYGYTF; cdr3_nt: TGCGCCAGCAGCCAGGGGACCGATCGCTACTATGGCTACACCTTC
v_call: TRBV2; d_call: NA; clone_size: few; j_call: TRBJ1-6; cdr3_aa: CASSAYRGSPLHF; cdr3_nt: TGTGCCAGCAGTGCTTATCGGGGATCACCCCTCCACTTT
v_call: TRBV5-5; d_call: NA; clone_size: NA; j_call: TRBJ1-4; cdr3_aa: CASSLLGTNGEKLFF; cdr3_nt: TGTGCCAGCAGCTTGCTTGGCACAAACGGTGAAAAACTGTTTTTT
v_call: TRBV6-1; d_call: NA; clone_size: NA; j_call: TRBJ2-7; cdr3_aa: CASSEYGLYEQYF; cdr3_nt: TGTGCCAGCAGTGAATACGGGCTCTACGAGCAGTACTTC
v_call: TRBV29-1; d_call: NA; clone_size: NA; j_call: TRBJ2-5; cdr3_aa: CSVDKGGQKTQYF; cdr3_nt: TGCAGCGTAGACAAGGGGGGGCAAAAGACCCAGTACTTC
v_call: TRBV6-1; d_call: NA; clone_size: NA; j_call: TRBJ1-2; cdr3_aa: CASSESKQLGYTF; cdr3_nt: TGTGCCAGCAGTGAATCTAAGCAATTAGGCTACACCTTC
v_call: TRBV4-1; d_call: NA; clone_size: NA; j_call: TRBJ2-5; cdr3_aa: CASSQSFTGKAQETQYF; cdr3_nt: TGCGCCAGCAGCCAAAGTTTTACAGGGAAGGCCCAAGAGACCCAGTACTTC
v_call: TRBV20-1; d_call: NA; clone_size: once; j_call: TRBJ2-2; cdr3_aa: CSGPGELFF; cdr3_nt: TGCAGTGGTCCCGGGGAGCTGTTTTTT
v_call: TRBV7-2; d_call: NA; clone_size: NA; j_call: TRBJ2-7; cdr3_aa: CASSFGLGEQYF; cdr3_nt: TGTGCCAGCAGCTTTGGGTTGGGCGAGCAGTACTTC
v_call: TRBV5-1; d_call: TRBD2; clone_size: NA; j_call: TRBJ2-1; cdr3_aa: CASSYGGASYNEQFF; cdr3_nt: TGCGCCAGCAGCTACGGGGGGGCCTCCTACAATGAGCAGTTCTTC